The next 23 T cell receptor beta chains were all read from a single sample in a study of T cell responses to AZD1222 COVID-19 vaccine. The assay was immunoSEQ multiplex PCR, and TCRdb's table has in-frame clones only and misses some. This table holds about 150,000 clones, more than 75% found once. The sequenced sample was peripheral blood, obtained 28 days after the second AZD1222 dose. Source of these receptors: an adult who received the AZD1222 COVID-19 vaccine.

The chain combines TRBV4-3 with TRBJ2-2; D not resolved. Trimming left V 0 bases short and J 6 bases short, with 14 bases between. Per germline, CDR1 LGHNA and CDR2 YSLEER. The CDR3 is 16 residues long. The CDR3 coding sequence is TGCGCCAGCAGCCAAGATTCGGCGCGTCTGGCCGGGGAGCTGTTTTTT. Translating gives CASSQDSARLAGELFF.

The V and J genes are TRBV27 and TRBJ1-6; D is undetermined. Looked up from germline, CDR1 is MNHEY and CDR2 is SMNVEV (reference sequence). Trimming removed 5 bases from V and 0 bases from J, with 11 bases in between. The length of the CDR3 is 16 residues. The CDR3 bases are TGTGCCAGCAGTGCGGATCGGAGCTCCTATAATTCACCCCTCCACTTT. Protein: CASSADRSSYNSPLHF.

The chain links TRBV19 to TRBJ2-3, with D unresolved. V lost 10 bases, J lost 0 bases, and 8 bases lay in between. This CDR3 is built from 12 residues. From germline, CDR1 is LNHDA and CDR2 SQIVND (reference sequence). The CDR3 region has the DNA TGTGCCACCCCTGGGAGCACAGATACGCAGTATTTT. It codes for CATPGSTDTQYF.

The CDR3 nucleotides read TGTGCCAGCAGTTCACCCGGGACAGGGTTATGGGAGCAGTACTTC. Protein product: CASSSPGTGLWEQYF. This rearrangement joins TRBV6-5 to TRBJ2-7, with 9 bases matching TRBD1. Germline CDR1 reads MNHEY; CDR2 reads SVGAGI. This CDR3 is 15 amino acids long. With 4 bases clipped from V and 7 bases from J, the junction kept 11 bases outside the gene matches.

This clone was counted once. The rearrangement links TRBV28 to TRBJ2-5; 7 nucleotides line up with TRBD2. This CDR3 comprises 14 residues. Germline V gives CDR1 MDHEN, CDR2 SYDVKM. V trimming: 6 bases; J trimming: 5 bases; junction bases outside the gene matches: 9. CDR3 residues: CASSNFRGDETQYF. For the CDR3, the DNA is TGTGCCAGCAGCAACTTCCGGGGGGATGAGACCCAGTACTTC.

The chain carries TRBV12-3 or TRBV12-4 and TRBJ1-5; a possible D gene is TRBD1 (5 bases). With 8 bases removed from V and 4 bases from J, the gap between germline ends came to 12 bases. The CDR3 sequence is 13 residues long. The CDR3 region is CASSMGGNQPQHF. For the CDR3, the DNA is TGTGCCAGCTCTATGGGGGGTAATCAGCCCCAGCATTTT.

J is TRBJ1-2 and V is TRBV11-2; TRBD1 matches at 7 bases. J lost 4 bases, V lost 5 bases, and 7 bases had no gene match. The CDR3 runs to 14 residues. Germline lookup yields CDR1 SGHAT and CDR2 FQNNGV. CDR3 nucleotide sequence: TGTGCCAGCAGCCCCCAGGGACAGCCCTATGGCTACACCTTC. Translating it yields CASSPQGQPYGYTF. Full variable domain (rest looked up from reference TRBV11-2 and TRBJ1-2): EAGVAQSPRYKIIEKRQSVAFWCNPISGHATLYWYQQILGQGPKLLIQFQNNGVVDDSQLPKDRFSAERLKGVDSTLKIQPAKLEDSAVYLCASSPQGQPYGYTFGSGTRLTVV.

The V gene is TRBV5-4, the J gene TRBJ1-6, with a possible D match to TRBD1 (6 bases). The V gene's germline CDR1 is SGHNT and CDR2 YYREEE (reference sequence). V dropped 6 bases and J dropped 5 bases, with 15 bases sitting between them. CDR3 length: 15 residues. The CDR3 spells CASTNIGQNNSPLHF. CDR3 sequence (DNA): TGTGCCAGCACCAATATAGGACAGAATAATTCACCCCTCCACTTT. Combining the CDR3 with reference TRBV5-4 and TRBJ1-6 gives the whole variable domain ETGVTQSPTHLIKTRGQQVTLRCSSQSGHNTVSWYQQALGQGPQFIFQYYREEENGRGNFPPRFSGLQFPNYSSELNVNALELDDSALYLCASTNIGQNNSPLHFGNGTRLTVT.

This chain links TRBV7-8 with TRBJ2-7; the match to TRBD2 covers 10 bases. The CDR3 covers 19 residues. Germline loops: CDR1 SGHVS, CDR2 FQNEAQ. With V trimmed by 6 bases and J by 3 bases, 20 bases remained unmatched. CDR3 loop: CASRYPGLALASYRYEQYF. Here the CDR3 DNA reads TGTGCCAGCAGATATCCGGGACTAGCGTTAGCGTCGTATCGCTACGAGCAGTACTTC. The full variable domain, with the rest looked up from reference TRBV7-8 and TRBJ2-7, is GAGVSQSPRYKVAKRGQDVALRCDPISGHVSLFWYQQALGQGPEFLTYFQNEAQLDKSGLPSDRFFAERPEGSVSTLKIQRTQQEDSAVYLCASRYPGLALASYRYEQYFGPGTRLTVT.

This clone occurred once. The V call is TRBV9, the J call TRBJ1-1, with D maybe TRBD1 (6 bases). CDR1 SGDLS and CDR2 YYNGEE come from the germline V gene. Trimming stripped 3 bases from V and 0 bases from J, with 9 bases between. This CDR3 has 14 residues. The CDR3 DNA reads as TGTGCCAGCAGCGGAGGGGGGGTGAACACTGAAGCTTTCTTT. Its protein is CASSGGGVNTEAFF.

DNA for the CDR3: TGTGCCAGTAGTAAAGTCGCTGAAGCTTTCTTT. Its translation: CASSKVAEAFF. This chain links TRBV19 with TRBJ1-1; D unresolved. Germline V CDR1 and CDR2: LNHDA, SQIVND (reference sequence). Trimming removed 4 bases at V and 6 bases at J, with 6 bases between. CDR3 size: 11 residues.

This clone was detected only once. The chain carries TRBV5-1 and TRBJ2-5, with unresolved D. V was trimmed by 3 bases and J by 1 base, leaving 10 bases between them. CDR3 length equals 14 residues. Germline assignment: CDR1 SGHRS and CDR2 YFSETQ. The CDR3 DNA follows: TGCGCCAGCAGCTCTATGCGGAGCCAAGAGACCCAGTACTTC. Amino acids: CASSSMRSQETQYF. The full variable domain, its missing parts supplied by reference TRBV5-1 and TRBJ2-5, is KAGVTQTPRYLIKTRGQQVTLSCSPISGHRSVSWYQQTPGQGLQFLFEYFSETQRNKGNFPGRFSGRQFSNSRSEMNVSTLELGDSALYLCASSSMRSQETQYFGPGTRLLVL.

The V call is TRBV19, the J call TRBJ2-1; TRBD2 matches at 9 bases. Germline CDR1 reads LNHDA; CDR2 reads SQIVND (reference sequence). The trim removed 5 bases at V and 2 bases at J, leaving 10 bases unmatched. CDR3 length: 17 residues. Here the CDR3 DNA reads TGTGCCAGTAGTGGGCCCAGCGGGAGGTGGGCCTACAATGAGCAGTTCTTC. Protein: CASSGPSGRWAYNEQFF.

This clone appeared a single time. J is TRBJ2-1 and V is TRBV7-9; D is uncertain. The germline gives CDR1 SEHNR, CDR2 FQNEAQ (reference sequence). The CDR3 length is 13 residues. V lost 0 bases and J lost 9, with 9 bases in between. The CDR3, as DNA: TGTGCCAGCAGCTTAGCGCCGAGCAGTGAGCAGTTCTTC. This encodes CASSLAPSSEQFF.

The CDR3 here is CASSPTGGTYGYTF. DNA of the CDR3: TGTGCCAGCAGCCCGACAGGGGGGACCTATGGCTACACCTTC. The chain has TRBV7-8 and TRBJ1-2; 9 positions match TRBD1. The length of the CDR3 is 14 residues. The germline V gene encodes CDR1 SGHVS and CDR2 FQNEAQ. Trimming cost V 5 bases and J 4 bases; bases outside gene matches: 5.

The chain employs TRBV7-8 and TRBJ2-3; 9 bases line up with TRBD1. After removal of 1 base from V and 0 bases from J, the junction contained 11 bases not matched to a gene. The CDR3 runs to 19 residues. Germline V CDR1 and CDR2: SGHVS, FQNEAQ. CDR3 protein: CASSLVDRGRFGSTDTQYF. The CDR3 DNA sequence: TGTGCCAGCAGCTTAGTGGACAGGGGACGATTTGGAAGCACAGATACGCAGTATTTT.

The chain couples TRBV28 to TRBJ2-5; TRBD2 aligns across 12 bases. There are 15 residues in the CDR3. The V gene's germline CDR1 is MDHEN and CDR2 SYDVKM. The ends lost 5 bases at V and 7 bases at J; junction bases unmatched: 8. The chain's CDR3 is CASSRTSGRLVTQYF. CDR3 DNA sequence: TGTGCCAGCAGTAGAACTAGCGGGAGGCTTGTGACCCAGTACTTC.

This chain links TRBV7-2 with TRBJ1-1; TRBD1 is a possible D gene (6 bases). V was pared by 1 base and J by 0 bases, with 15 bases between. The CDR3 has 17 amino acids. Germline CDR1 SGHTA, CDR2 FQGNSA. CDR3 sequence (DNA): TGTGCCAGCAGCTTAGTGGCCTTTAGGACAGTGAACACTGAAGCTTTCTTT. Protein product: CASSLVAFRTVNTEAFF.

The chain recombines TRBV5-1 with TRBJ2-7; 9 bases map to TRBD2. J was trimmed by 4 bases and V by 0 bases; bases with no gene match: 5. CDR1 is SGHRS, CDR2 YFSETQ, per germline. The CDR3 contains 15 residues. In DNA, the CDR3 is TGCGCCAGCAGCTTGGTTAGCGGGAGAACGTACGAGCAGTACTTC. Its translation is CASSLVSGRTYEQYF.

V gene TRBV11-3 combines with J gene TRBJ1-3; no definite D call. Trimming removed 0 bases from V and 0 bases from J, with 9 bases in between. The CDR3 spans 16 residues. CDR1 is SGHNT and CDR2 is YENEEA in the germline V gene. The CDR3 DNA is TGTGCCAGCAGCTTAGACCGGAGGAACTCTGGAAACACCATATATTTT. It translates to CASSLDRRNSGNTIYF.

This clone came up once. The CDR3 loop is CASTSSVILNEQYF. The CDR3 DNA is TGTGCCAGCACAAGCTCGGTTATACTGAACGAGCAGTACTTC. This rearrangement joins TRBV28 to TRBJ2-7; D remains ambiguous. CDR3 size: 14 residues. Germline CDR1 reads MDHEN; CDR2 reads SYDVKM. V gave up 7 bases and J gave up 5 bases, with 18 bases separating them.

The chain employs TRBV29-1 and TRBJ1-1, with D maybe TRBD1 (6 bases). Germline CDR1 SQVTM, CDR2 ANQGSEA. This CDR3 has 12 amino acids. Trimming removed 2 bases from V and 8 bases from J, with 12 bases in between. CDR3 in DNA: TGCAGCGTTGAACTAAGGACAGAAGAAGCTTTCTTT. Protein product: CSVELRTEEAFF. Filled out from reference TRBV29-1 and TRBJ1-1, the complete variable domain reads SAVISQKPSRDICQRGTSLTIQCQVDSQVTMMFWYRQQPGQSLTLIATANQGSEATYESGFVIDKFPISRPNLTFSTLTVSNMSPEDSSIYLCSVELRTEEAFFGQGTRLTVV.

The J gene is TRBJ2-1, the V gene TRBV29-1, with 9 bases that match TRBD2. This CDR3 comprises 17 residues. Germline V gene sequence: CDR1 SQVTM, CDR2 ANQGSEA. Trimming removed 3 bases from V and 0 bases from J; junction bases left unmatched: 9. CDR3 amino acids: CSVDSSGMKSSYNEQFF. The CDR3 DNA reads as TGCAGCGTTGATTCTAGCGGGATGAAGTCCTCCTACAATGAGCAGTTCTTC.